Here is one TCR beta chain with its context. The clone's antigen remains unknown. Base qualities are missing; no much larger clone stands one base away. The sample's time point label, in plain terms: individuals recovered from natural SARS-CoV-2 infection. This record comes from a study of Ad26.COV2.S vaccination and SARS-CoV-2 variants (dated by TCRdb to the early 2020s). The study in broad terms: The specificity and breadth of SARS-CoV-2-reactive T cell receptors after Ad26.COV2.S vaccination were assessed by TCRbeta repertoire sequencing. A total of some 30 samples were included in the TCR-sequenced set, comprising around 19 Ad26.COV2.S vaccine recipients, 5 placebo recipients and 8 SARS-CoV-2 convalescent individuals.

The immunoSEQ Assay was the method used to sequence TCRbeta CDR3 regions. After extraction, genomic DNA underwent amplification by bias-controlled multiplex PCR, followed by high-throughput sequencing. Processing in the source paper ran as follows. To quantify the absolute abundance of every unique TCRbeta CDR3 region, sequences were collapsed and filtered. T cell fraction was estimated by normalization of TCRbeta template counts to usable DNA, with usable DNA being measured through amplification of reference genes present in all nucleated cells. Repertoire TCRs were annotated as SARS-CoV-2-specific by exact matching of V gene, CDR3 amino acid sequence and J gene to a known reactive TCR set. The reference SARS-CoV-2 TCR set was derived from MIRA and filtered for enrichment in COVID-19-positive ImmuneCODE repertoires, a step that removed public or cross-reactive TCRs. Drawing on the MIRA antigens, annotated TCRs were analysed further at the level of specific ORF or position within ORF. Depth was the summed frequency of annotated unique rearrangements, while breadth was defined as annotated unique rearrangements over total unique productive rearrangements. Two-sided Wilcoxon rank-sum tests were applied when comparing TCR breadth between groups. TCRdb carries this immuneACCESS record with in-frame sequences only. Its versions omit some clonotypes, under half of them owing to an unresolved V gene in the studies checked, with the rest unexplained. That table supplies the V and J calls and clone size; D and trimming were determined from the DNA. For this sample the table gives about 180,000 clones, of which roughly 89% were detected only once. The ten largest account for 5.9% of the sample.

Overall study results and their limits: The authors noted that the TCR breadth and depth analyses may have underestimated total T cell responses. Vaccine and placebo recipients had comparable non-spike TCR breadth, which fits with the vaccine containing only spike. Ad26.COV2.S recipients had higher spike-specific TCR breadth than placebo recipients (P = 0.0014). After vaccination, spike-specific CD8+ and CD4+ T cell responses were reported to show substantial breadth.

The cysteine opens and the phenylalanine closes a CDR3 of 16 amino acids. The DNA shown is the 48-base CDR3, in frame from base 1. This sequence uses TRBV7-5 and TRBJ2-1; TRBD2 reflects the table's D call only, with no check against the DNA. TRBV7-5 is termed a pseudogene. The sequencing here drew on peripheral blood, taken after recovery from COVID-19. The sequence came from a human donor who had recovered from COVID-19. In nucleotide form, the sequence is TGTGCCAGAAGCCCTAAGACTAGCGGGGGGTCGGATGAGCAGTTCTTC. It translates as CARSPKTSGGSDEQFF.